The 8 T cell receptor beta chains presented below share a single source sample, sequenced in a study of technical replicates of blood from several donors. Sequencing was performed with immunoSEQ multiplex PCR; in TCRdb, only in-frame clones are kept and a portion is missing. The sample includes roughly 79,000 clones, 95% of them seen just once. Source material: T cells isolated from PBMCs. Receptor source: a human donor in good health.

The rearrangement joins TRBV6-4 to TRBJ1-5; TRBD1 matches 7 bases. CDR1 MRHNA and CDR2 SNTAGT come from the germline V gene. V lost 4 bases and J lost 0; bases outside the gene matches: 15. The CDR3 is 19 residues long. CDR3 loop: CASSGTPGQRYYSNQPQHF. For the CDR3, the DNA is TGTGCCAGCAGTGGCACTCCGGGACAGCGTTATTATAGCAATCAGCCCCAGCATTTT.

The genes are TRBV11-2 and TRBJ1-1; no clear D. Trimming shortened V by 1 base and J by 4 bases, and 10 bases separated the two germline ends. Germline V gives CDR1 SGHAT, CDR2 FQNNGV. The CDR3 loop spans 14 amino acids. CDR3 nucleotides: TGTGCCAGCAGCTTAGGCGCGGGTTCCACTGAAGCTTTCTTT. Its translation is CASSLGAGSTEAFF.

The chain has TRBV6-1 and TRBJ1-1, with TRBD1 identical over 7 bases. V lost 8 bases and J lost 5; bases outside the gene matches: 11. CDR1 MNHNS and CDR2 SASEGT come from the germline V gene. The CDR3 sequence is 14 residues long. CDR3 loop: CASVNDREITEAFF. CDR3 coding DNA: TGTGCCAGCGTAAACGACAGGGAAATTACTGAAGCTTTCTTT.

The chain recombines TRBV30 with TRBJ1-1; TRBD1 aligns across 7 bases. The CDR3 has 15 residues. J lost 3 bases, V lost 4 bases, and 11 bases had no gene match. Germline V gene lookup returns CDR1 GTSNPN and CDR2 SVGIG (reference sequence). The CDR3 bases are TGTGCCTGGACCCTCTCCGACAGGGATTACACTGAAGCTTTCTTT. Its protein is CAWTLSDRDYTEAFF.

This clone was detected only once. This chain connects TRBV18 to TRBJ2-5, with a possible D match to TRBD2 (5 bases). Per germline, CDR1 KGHSH and CDR2 LQKENI. This CDR3 is built from 16 residues. V lost 0 bases and J 7 bases, leaving 18 bases between the germline ends. The CDR3: CASSPPRDKLLPTQYF. The CDR3 bases are TGTGCCAGCTCACCACCCCGGGATAAATTGTTACCGACCCAGTACTTC. The full variable domain, in which reference TRBV18 and TRBJ2-5 provide the parts outside the CDR3, is NAGVMQNPRHLVRRRGQEARLRCSPMKGHSHVYWYRQLPEEGLKFMVYLQKENIIDESGMPKERFSAEFPKEGPSILRIQQVVRGDSAAYFCASSPPRDKLLPTQYFGPGTRLLVL.

The chain employs TRBV27 and TRBJ1-1, with TRBD1 identical over 7 bases. Germline lookup yields CDR1 MNHEY and CDR2 SMNVEV (reference sequence). This CDR3 is 17 amino acids long. Germline trimming cut 8 bases from V and 1 base from J; bases unmatched to any gene: 16. CDR3: CASPETGWYPTNTEAFF. DNA of the CDR3: TGTGCCAGCCCCGAGACAGGGTGGTATCCTACGAACACTGAAGCTTTCTTT.

The CDR3: CASSEFQGSEQYF. In nucleotides, the CDR3 is TGTGCCAGCAGTGAATTTCAGGGCAGTGAGCAGTACTTC. This chain uses TRBV6-1 with TRBJ2-7, with D possibly being TRBD1 (5 bases). Germline assignment: CDR1 MNHNS and CDR2 SASEGT. The CDR3 loop spans 13 amino acids. V lost 2 bases and J 7 bases, leaving 12 bases between the germline ends.

This clone has just a few counts. The rearrangement uses TRBV27 and TRBJ1-1, with 7 bases identical to TRBD1. The CDR3 totals 14 residues. With 4 bases clipped from V and 5 bases from J, the junction kept 7 bases outside the gene matches. Germline V gene sequence: CDR1 MNHEY, CDR2 SMNVEV (reference sequence). In DNA form, the CDR3 reads TGTGCCAGCAGTTGGGCCCAGGGGGTGACTGAAGCTTTCTTT. It yields the protein CASSWAQGVTEAFF.